This TCR beta chain is from a study of T-cell memory formation after mild COVID-19. The junction had 2 bases not matched to a gene; V was cut back by 4 bases and J by 8 bases. This CDR3 has 12 amino acids. The sample holds a few counts of this clonotype. TCRdb called the 5' RACE reads again in MiXCR, with one record for every CDR3 protein. This table holds 300,000 to 350,000 distinct CDR3 sequences, around 13% found once. This chain connects TRBV12-3 or TRBV12-4 to TRBJ2-1; 7 bases fit TRBD2. The TCR was taken from a man aged 18 to 35 who had mild COVID-19 (a few samples of this study predate the infection). Cell type and time point are not known. The sample consisted of PBMCs or a T cell subset sorted from them (not recorded which). The CDR3 DNA reads TGTGCCAGCAGTTCCACTAGCGATGAGCAGTTCTTC. This gives the protein CASSSTSDEQFF.